Presented here are 10 T cell receptor beta chains from one specimen sequenced in a study of T cells after posttransplantation cyclophosphamide. The method was immunoSEQ multiplex PCR; TCRdb's version includes in-frame clones alone and lacks a portion of them. The sample shows 15,000 to 20,000 clones, none of them appearing just once. Treatment was busulfan-fludarabine conditioning, a marrow graft, and cyclophosphamide on days +3 and +4. The sample was PBMCs, taken after allogeneic stem cell transplant with posttransplant cyclophosphamide. Source of these receptors: a female patient in her 30s who received an allogeneic stem cell transplant from a related donor, was CMV-positive, and had no GVHD. The T cells may partly be graft donor cells.

This clone was counted at least ten times. This chain joins TRBV12-5 and TRBJ2-5; TRBD2 aligns across 14 bases. Trimming cost V 4 bases and J 4 bases; bases outside gene matches: 20. CDR1 and CDR2 from the germline V gene are LGHNT and FRNRAP. The CDR3 runs 21 residues. The CDR3 spells CASGWRSGQDFGLAGGETQYF. CDR3 nucleotide sequence: TGTGCTAGTGGTTGGCGTTCGGGACAGGACTTCGGACTAGCGGGAGGAGAGACCCAGTACTTC.

There are many counts of this clone. The chain combines TRBV7-8 with TRBJ2-1; weak D call: TRBD2 (5 bases). Trimming took off 2 bases at V and 0 bases at J, with 11 bases between the two ends. Germline V CDR1 and CDR2: SGHVS, FQNEAQ. CDR3 length equals 16 residues. The CDR3 reads CASSLPTGSSYNEQFF. CDR3 coding DNA: TGTGCCAGCAGCTTACCAACGGGGAGCTCCTACAATGAGCAGTTCTTC.

This clone has a count of ten or more. The chain couples TRBV6-5 to TRBJ2-2; TRBD2 matches at 8 bases. CDR3 length equals 16 residues. The V segment lost 2 bases and the J segment 5 bases; nucleotides outside the gene matches: 7. CDR1 is MNHEY and CDR2 is SVGAGI in the germline V gene. This CDR3 is CASSYKTSVYTGELFF. CDR3 in DNA: TGTGCCAGCAGTTACAAGACTAGCGTCTATACCGGGGAGCTGTTTTTT.

This clone was seen at least ten times. The gene calls are TRBV10-2 and TRBJ2-7; TRBD1 might be the D (5 bases). Trimming stripped 2 bases from V and 0 bases from J, with 14 bases between. The CDR3 has 16 amino acids. Per germline, CDR1 WSHSY and CDR2 SAAADI. In nucleotides, the CDR3 is TGCGCCAGCAGTGAGCCTGGTGTAGGGGTCTCCTACGAGCAGTACTTC. It is translated as CASSEPGVGVSYEQYF.

The sample holds many counts of this clone. V and J are TRBV6-1 and TRBJ2-7, with TRBD1 matching over 7 bases. V lost 1 base and J lost 3; bases outside the gene matches: 6. This CDR3 spans 15 amino acids. Germline V gene sequence: CDR1 MNHNS, CDR2 SASEGT. CDR3 coding DNA: TGTGCCAGCAGTGAAGGACAGGGTTTCCTCTACGAGCAGTACTTC. This encodes CASSEGQGFLYEQYF.

This clone was observed many times. This chain links TRBV7-2 with TRBJ2-7, with D possibly TRBD1 on 5 matching bases. CDR1 and CDR2 from the germline V gene are SGHTA and FQGNSA. There are 12 residues in the CDR3. Trimming took 11 bases from V and 6 from J, leaving 17 bases between them. Here the CDR3 DNA reads TGTGCCTCGAAAGGGGTTTTCTCCGAGCAGTACTTC. It encodes CASKGVFSEQYF.

This clone was observed many times. The chain joins TRBV5-1 to TRBJ1-1; possibly TRBD1 for D (5 bases). CDR3 length: 13 amino acids. Germline V gene lookup returns CDR1 SGHRS and CDR2 YFSETQ. V was shortened by 2 bases and J by 2 bases, with 7 bases between the two germline ends. DNA for the CDR3: TGCGCCAGCAGCTTAACAGGAAACACTGAAGCTTTCTTT. This codes for CASSLTGNTEAFF.

There are many counts of this clone. The chain carries TRBV5-7 and TRBJ2-3, with 7 nucleotides matching TRBD2. TRBV5-7 is annotated as an ORF whose role is uncertain. The CDR3 extends over 16 amino acids. V dropped 0 bases and J dropped 1; count of bases not matched to a gene: 5. CDR3 in amino acids: CASSLAFAGGTDTQYF. The DNA for the CDR3 is TGTGCCAGCAGCTTGGCGTTTGCGGGAGGCACAGATACGCAGTATTTT.

This clone has a count of ten or more. The gene calls are TRBV28 and TRBJ2-2; 12 positions agree with TRBD2. J lost 5 bases, V lost 8 bases, and 6 bases had no gene match. The V gene's germline CDR1 is MDHEN and CDR2 SYDVKM. The CDR3 spans 15 residues. CDR3 in amino acids: CASETGLAGTGELFF. CDR3 sequence (DNA): TGTGCCAGCGAGACCGGACTAGCGGGAACCGGGGAGCTGTTTTTT.

This clone was seen repeatedly, ten times or more. As DNA, the CDR3 is TGTGCCAGCAGCAAACCAGAGGGATTCCGTACTGAAGCTTTCTTT. It yields the protein CASSKPEGFRTEAFF. The chain has TRBV16 and TRBJ1-1; unclear D gene. Deletions cut 5 bases from V and 5 bases from J, with 18 bases between. The germline gives CDR1 KGHSY, CDR2 FQNENV. The CDR3 has 15 amino acids.